The next 18 T cell receptor beta chains were all read from a single sample in a study of cytomegalovirus exposure and HLA in healthy donors. The PCR contained 60 Vbeta and 13 Jbeta primers. TCRdb keeps only in-frame clones here, not all; method: immunoSEQ multiplex PCR. Its table lists about 34,000 clones. Sequenced input: PBMCs. These receptors all come from a human donor in good health.

The V and J genes are TRBV29-1 and TRBJ2-3, with 10 bases fitting TRBD2. Germline V gene data show CDR1 as SQVTM and CDR2 as ANQGSEA. With 0 bases clipped from V and 3 bases from J, the junction kept 9 bases outside the gene matches. The CDR3 spans 17 residues. CDR3 in amino acids: CSVEDRASGGVTDTQYF. The CDR3 DNA reads as TGCAGCGTTGAAGATCGGGCTAGCGGGGGCGTTACAGATACGCAGTATTTT.

This sequence joins TRBV5-6 and TRBJ2-3, with D unclear. This CDR3 has 15 amino acids. V lost 0 bases and J 0 bases, leaving 8 bases between the germline ends. CDR1 and CDR2 from the germline V gene are SGHDT and YYEEEE. The CDR3 DNA follows: TGTGCCAGCAGCTTGGCCGGAGTTAGCACAGATACGCAGTATTTT. Residues: CASSLAGVSTDTQYF.

The chain has TRBV9 and TRBJ2-2; D uncertain. V lost 5 bases and J 7 bases, leaving 9 bases between the germline ends. Germline values: CDR1 SGDLS, CDR2 YYNGEE. The CDR3 consists of 12 residues. In DNA form, the CDR3 reads TGTGCCAGCAGTTCCTACGGCGGGGAGCTGTTTTTT. Its protein product is CASSSYGGELFF.

V is TRBV6-1 and J is TRBJ2-7; D is perhaps TRBD2 (5 bases). V gave up 4 bases and J gave up 5 bases, with 21 bases separating them. The CDR3 is 16 amino acids. CDR1 and CDR2 (germline): MNHNS, SASEGT. Here the CDR3 DNA reads TGTGCCAGCAGTGCCCTTAGAGGGAAAGGGCGCGACGAGCAGTACTTC. It is translated as CASSALRGKGRDEQYF.

The CDR3 region is CASSPRQSSGANVLTF. The CDR3, as DNA: TGTGCCAGCAGTCCGCGACAGTCCTCTGGGGCCAACGTCCTGACTTTC. The chain employs TRBV27 and TRBJ2-6; the D gene is possibly TRBD1 (5 bases). CDR3 length: 16 residues. The germline V gene encodes CDR1 MNHEY and CDR2 SMNVEV (reference sequence). Trimming took off 5 bases at V and 0 bases at J, with 11 bases between the two ends.

The rearrangement links TRBV5-4 to TRBJ2-1, with TRBD2 matching over 12 bases. The CDR3 contains 16 residues. Germline V gives CDR1 SGHNT, CDR2 YYREEE (reference sequence). Unmatched junction bases numbered 6, after V lost 4 bases and J lost 4 bases. CDR3 in amino acids: CASSPSTSGGYNEQFF. Written as DNA, the CDR3 is TGTGCCAGCAGCCCATCGACTAGCGGGGGTTACAATGAGCAGTTCTTC.

The chain carries TRBV2 and TRBJ1-1; a weak D match, TRBD1 (5 bases). CDR1 is SNHLY, CDR2 FYNNEI, per germline. This CDR3 comprises 14 residues. V was pared by 6 bases and J by 0 bases, with 11 bases between. Here the CDR3 reads CASREGPVNTEAFF. In nucleotides, the CDR3 is TGTGCCAGCAGGGAGGGACCCGTGAACACTGAAGCTTTCTTT.

The chain recombines TRBV6-1 with TRBJ1-2, with 9 bases matching TRBD1. The ends lost 4 bases at V and 4 bases at J; junction bases unmatched: 7. This CDR3 is 15 amino acids long. Germline V gives CDR1 MNHNS, CDR2 SASEGT. The CDR3 DNA reads TGTGCCAGCAGTGTAAGACAGGGGGGGTCCTATGGCTACACCTTC. Residues: CASSVRQGGSYGYTF.

The chain is built from TRBV6-5 and TRBJ2-7, with 8 positions matching TRBD1. Germline V CDR1 and CDR2: MNHEY, SVGAGI. J lost 2 bases, V lost 6 bases, and 6 bases had no gene match. The CDR3 sequence is 14 residues long. The CDR3 region is CASRKDRAAYEQYF. CDR3 coding DNA: TGTGCCAGCAGAAAGGACAGGGCGGCCTACGAGCAGTACTTC.

The chain uses TRBV29-1 and TRBJ2-7, with 7 bases aligning to TRBD1. The CDR3 runs to 10 residues. Looked up from germline, CDR1 is SQVTM and CDR2 is ANQGSEA. Trimming removed 5 bases from V and 7 bases from J; junction bases left unmatched: 2. The CDR3 DNA reads TGCAGCGTTCTACAGGGGGAGCAGTACTTC. Translating it yields CSVLQGEQYF.

The chain is built from TRBV27 and TRBJ1-6; D possibly corresponds to TRBD1 (6 bases). Trimming cost V 1 base and J 10 bases, with 8 bases left between them. Germline V gene lookup returns CDR1 MNHEY and CDR2 SMNVEV (reference sequence). The CDR3 covers 13 residues. The CDR3 loop is CASSLWGQSPLHF. In nucleotides, the CDR3 is TGTGCCAGCAGTTTATGGGGGCAATCACCCCTCCACTTT.

The chain has TRBV7-9 and TRBJ2-7, with a possible D match to TRBD1 (7 bases). The CDR3 consists of 13 residues. CDR1 is SEHNR and CDR2 is FQNEAQ in the germline V gene (reference sequence). The V and J ends lost 5 bases and 6 bases respectively, with 14 bases between them. Here the CDR3 reads CASSPGGKLEQYF. CDR3 DNA sequence: TGTGCCAGCAGCCCAGGGGGGAAGCTCGAGCAGTACTTC.

The chain couples TRBV27 to TRBJ2-3; TRBD2 is a possible D gene (6 bases). Germline CDR1 and CDR2: MNHEY and SMNVEV (reference sequence). With 6 bases removed from V and 2 bases from J, the gap between germline ends came to 15 bases. This CDR3 has 15 residues. CDR3 coding DNA: TGTGCCAGCAGCATCTCTGGGAGGTCCACAGATACGCAGTATTTT. Amino acids: CASSISGRSTDTQYF.

The chain is built from TRBV19 and TRBJ1-5; D perhaps matches TRBD1 (5 bases). V lost 6 bases, J lost 1 base, and 13 bases lay in between. The germline V gene has CDR1 LNHDA and CDR2 SQIVND (reference sequence). The CDR3 is made up of 15 amino acids. This CDR3 is CASSIRVGSNQPQHF. The CDR3 DNA sequence: TGTGCCAGTAGCATCAGGGTGGGCAGCAATCAGCCCCAGCATTTT.

The rearrangement links TRBV5-8 to TRBJ2-3, with D uncertain. Germline values: CDR1 SGHTS, CDR2 YDEGEE. V lost 7 bases and J 5 bases, leaving 17 bases between the germline ends. The CDR3 runs 14 residues. The CDR3: CASARLVRLDTQYF. Here the CDR3 DNA reads TGTGCCAGCGCGAGACTCGTCCGCCTAGATACGCAGTATTTT.

The chain combines TRBV23-1 with TRBJ1-1, with unresolved D. TRBV23-1 is an ORF for which the function is uncertain. The CDR3 has 13 amino acids. Trimming took off 4 bases at V and 3 bases at J, with 9 bases between the two ends. The CDR3 region has the DNA TGCGCCAGCAGTCTCCGGGAAGACACTGAAGCTTTCTTT. Translating it yields CASSLREDTEAFF.

About this clone: The sample has other DNA sequences that encode this CDR3 too. The chain has TRBV5-6 and TRBJ2-5; 7 nucleotides line up with TRBD1. Germline V lookup: CDR1 SGHDT, CDR2 YYEEEE. CDR3 length equals 15 residues. Trimming at V came to 6 bases and at J to 7 bases, leaving 15 bases not matched to a gene. This CDR3 is CASTIETGTVGTQYF. The CDR3 DNA reads as TGTGCCAGCACCATAGAGACCGGGACAGTGGGGACCCAGTACTTC. The whole variable domain, filled in from reference TRBV5-6 and TRBJ2-5, reads DAGVTQSPTHLIKTRGQQVTLRCSPKSGHDTVSWYQQALGQGPQFIFQYYEEEERQRGNFPDRFSGHQFPNYSSELNVNALLLGDSALYLCASTIETGTVGTQYFGPGTRLLVL.

The chain uses TRBV28 and TRBJ2-5; 9 bases line up with TRBD1. V was clipped by 4 bases and J by 5 bases; unmatched bases: 8. This CDR3 has 15 residues. In germline, CDR1 is MDHEN, CDR2 SYDVKM. CDR3: CASSWDREMVETQYF. CDR3 coding DNA: TGTGCCAGCAGTTGGGACAGGGAAATGGTGGAGACCCAGTACTTC.